A selection of T cell receptor beta chains follows, all from one sample in a study of OX40 agonist ivuxolimab in advanced cancers. The repertoire was sequenced with immunoSEQ multiplex PCR; TCRdb's copy has only in-frame clones and lacks some. The data contain about 81,000 clones, more than 70% of them singletons. This specimen consisted of CD4+ or CD8+ T cells sorted from blood, obtained in a trial of the OX40 agonist ivuxolimab. Receptors were obtained from an adult with an advanced solid tumor such as melanoma, head and neck, liver or kidney cancer. The CDR3 runs from the conserved cysteine through the conserved F or W. Each record gives: J gene, D gene, V gene, CDR3 protein. A D gene is named only where the DNA matches it firmly.

TRBJ2-5 | TRBD1 | TRBV18 | CASSLNPGGETQYF
TRBJ1-2 | TRBD1 | TRBV5-6 | CASSQTGDGYTF
TRBJ2-1 | - | TRBV7-9 | CASSNIGLYNEQFF
TRBJ2-6 | - | TRBV7-2 | CASSLRRGGANVLTF
TRBJ1-4 | - | TRBV7-8 | CASSQKRRVATNEKLFF
TRBJ2-1 | TRBD2 | TRBV7-3 | CASSLGTSGGDEQFF
TRBJ1-1 | - | TRBV6-5 | CASSPRVNTEAFF
TRBJ1-1 | - | TRBV6-4 | CASSDSSKGTEAFF
TRBJ2-5 | TRBD1 | TRBV5-6 | CASSDNRGGETQYF
TRBJ1-2 | - | TRBV5-1 | CASSLGQGRYGYTF
TRBJ1-2 | - | TRBV27 | CASSLSRRSSTNYGYTF
TRBJ1-2 | TRBD1 | TRBV6-6 | CASSAWTGINYGYTF
TRBJ2-5 | - | TRBV7-6 | CASSLAFGTSQETQYF
TRBJ2-3 | - | TRBV2 | CASSGSRGGAGDTQYF
TRBJ1-6 | - | TRBV4-3 | CASSQDTANSPLHF
TRBJ2-1 | TRBD1 | TRBV6-4 | CASSRTGDRNEQFF
TRBJ2-7 | - | TRBV19 | CASGPGWQSYEQYF
TRBJ1-1 | - | TRBV5-6 | CASFRPPNTEAFF
TRBJ1-4 | - | TRBV6-1 | CASSEAGKATNEKLFF
TRBJ1-1 | - | TRBV7-3 | CASSLRAGRDTEAFF
TRBJ2-7 | - | TRBV11-2 | CASSLDQENEQYF
TRBJ1-3 | TRBD1 | TRBV7-9 | CASSSPPGQRSDTIYF
TRBJ2-2 | - | TRBV11-2 | CASSLVGWGSGTGELFF
TRBJ2-2 | - | TRBV19 | CASNDPLVPTGELFF
TRBJ2-1 | - | TRBV29-1 | CSVGHGVGAAYNEQFF
TRBJ2-1 | TRBD2 | TRBV14 | CASSLTSGGGNEQFF
TRBJ2-1 | - | TRBV7-9 | CASSSPRSSDEQFF